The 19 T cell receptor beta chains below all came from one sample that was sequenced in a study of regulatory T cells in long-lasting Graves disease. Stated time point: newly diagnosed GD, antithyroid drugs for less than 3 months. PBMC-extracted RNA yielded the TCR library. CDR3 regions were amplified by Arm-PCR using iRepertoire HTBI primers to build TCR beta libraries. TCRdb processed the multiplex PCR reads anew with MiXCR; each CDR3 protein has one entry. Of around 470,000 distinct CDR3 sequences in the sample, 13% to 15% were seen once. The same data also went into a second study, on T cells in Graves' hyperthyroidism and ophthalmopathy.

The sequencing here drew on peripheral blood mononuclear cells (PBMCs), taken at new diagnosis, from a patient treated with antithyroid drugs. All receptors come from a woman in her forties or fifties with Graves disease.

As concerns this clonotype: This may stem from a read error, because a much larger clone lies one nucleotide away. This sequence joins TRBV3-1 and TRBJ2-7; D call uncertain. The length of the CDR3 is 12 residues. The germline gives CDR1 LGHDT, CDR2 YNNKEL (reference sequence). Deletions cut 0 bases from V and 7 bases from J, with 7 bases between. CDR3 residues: CASSQEGGEQYF. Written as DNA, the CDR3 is TGTGCCAGCAGCCAAGAGGGCGGTGAGCAGTACTTC.

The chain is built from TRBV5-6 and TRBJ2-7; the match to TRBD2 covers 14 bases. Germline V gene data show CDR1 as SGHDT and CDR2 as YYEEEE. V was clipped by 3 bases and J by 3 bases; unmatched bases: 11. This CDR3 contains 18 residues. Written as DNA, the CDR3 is TGTGCCAGCAGCTGGACAGGGGTGGGACTAGCGGGAGACTACGAGCAGTACTTC. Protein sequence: CASSWTGVGLAGDYEQYF.

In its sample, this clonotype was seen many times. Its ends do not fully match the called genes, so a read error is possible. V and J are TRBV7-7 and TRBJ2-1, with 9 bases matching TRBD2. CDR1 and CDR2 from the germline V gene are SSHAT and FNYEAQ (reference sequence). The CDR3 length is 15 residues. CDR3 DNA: TGTGCTAGCAGCTTAGCTGCGGGAGGGCCCAATGAGCAGTTCTTC. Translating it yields CASSLAAGGPNEQFF.

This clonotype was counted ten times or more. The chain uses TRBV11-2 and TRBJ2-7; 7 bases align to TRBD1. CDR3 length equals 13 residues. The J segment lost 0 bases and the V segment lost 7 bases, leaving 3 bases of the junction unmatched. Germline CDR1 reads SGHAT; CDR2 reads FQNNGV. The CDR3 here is CASTTGTSYEQYF. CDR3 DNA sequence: TGTGCCAGCACGACAGGGACCTCCTACGAGCAGTACTTC.

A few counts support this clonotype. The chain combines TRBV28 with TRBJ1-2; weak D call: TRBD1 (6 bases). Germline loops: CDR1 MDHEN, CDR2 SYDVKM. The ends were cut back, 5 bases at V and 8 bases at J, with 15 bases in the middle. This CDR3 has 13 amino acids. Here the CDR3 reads CASSITGLGGYTF. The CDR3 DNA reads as TGTGCCAGCAGTATTACAGGGCTTGGAGGCTACACCTTC.

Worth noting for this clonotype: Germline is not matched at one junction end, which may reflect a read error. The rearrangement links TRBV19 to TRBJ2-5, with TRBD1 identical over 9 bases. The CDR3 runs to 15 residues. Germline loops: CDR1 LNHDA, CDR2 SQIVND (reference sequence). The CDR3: CASSIGQGTQGTQYF. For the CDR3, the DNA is TGTGCCAGTAGTATCGGACAGGGGACTCAAGGGACCCAGTACTTC.

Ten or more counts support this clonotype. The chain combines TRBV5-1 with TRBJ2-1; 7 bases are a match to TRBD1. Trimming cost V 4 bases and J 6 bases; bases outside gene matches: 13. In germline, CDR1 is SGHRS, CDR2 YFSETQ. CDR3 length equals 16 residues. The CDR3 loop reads CASSGPDRESFNEQFF. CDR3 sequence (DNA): TGCGCCAGCAGCGGGCCCGACAGGGAGAGTTTCAATGAGCAGTTCTTC. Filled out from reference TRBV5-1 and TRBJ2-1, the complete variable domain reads KAGVTQTPRYLIKTRGQQVTLSCSPISGHRSVSWYQQTPGQGLQFLFEYFSETQRNKGNFPGRFSGRQFSNSRSEMNVSTLELGDSALYLCASSGPDRESFNEQFFGPGTRLTVL.

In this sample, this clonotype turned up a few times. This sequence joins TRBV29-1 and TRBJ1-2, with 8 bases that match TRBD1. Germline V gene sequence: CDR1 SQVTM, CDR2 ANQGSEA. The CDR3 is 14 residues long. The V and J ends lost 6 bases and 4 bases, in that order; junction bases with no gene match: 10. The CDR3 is CSVAPGGAGYGYTF. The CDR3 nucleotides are TGCAGCGTCGCCCCAGGGGGCGCTGGCTATGGCTACACCTTC. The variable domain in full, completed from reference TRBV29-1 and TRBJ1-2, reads SAVISQKPSRDICQRGTSLTIQCQVDSQVTMMFWYRQQPGQSLTLIATANQGSEATYESGFVIDKFPISRPNLTFSTLTVSNMSPEDSSIYLCSVAPGGAGYGYTFGSGTRLTVV.

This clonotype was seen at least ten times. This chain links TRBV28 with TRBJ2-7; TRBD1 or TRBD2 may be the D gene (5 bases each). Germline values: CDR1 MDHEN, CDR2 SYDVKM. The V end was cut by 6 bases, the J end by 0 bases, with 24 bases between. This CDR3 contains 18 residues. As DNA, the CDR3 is TGTGCCAGCAGCCATACCACAACTACGGGGCCCGACTCCTACGAGCAGTACTTC. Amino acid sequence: CASSHTTTTGPDSYEQYF.

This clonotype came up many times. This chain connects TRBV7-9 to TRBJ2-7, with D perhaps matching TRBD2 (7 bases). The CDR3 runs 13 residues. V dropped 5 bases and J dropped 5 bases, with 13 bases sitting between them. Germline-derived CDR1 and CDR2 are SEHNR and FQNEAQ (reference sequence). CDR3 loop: CASSLGGAHEQYF. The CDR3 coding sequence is TGTGCCAGCAGCCTAGGGGGGGCCCACGAGCAGTACTTC.

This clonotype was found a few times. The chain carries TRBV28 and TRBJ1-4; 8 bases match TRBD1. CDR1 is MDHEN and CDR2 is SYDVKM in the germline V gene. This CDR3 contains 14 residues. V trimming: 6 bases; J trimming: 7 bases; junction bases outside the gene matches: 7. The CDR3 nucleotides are TGTGCCAGCAGGACCGGGACAGGACGTGAAAAACTGTTTTTT. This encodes CASRTGTGREKLFF.

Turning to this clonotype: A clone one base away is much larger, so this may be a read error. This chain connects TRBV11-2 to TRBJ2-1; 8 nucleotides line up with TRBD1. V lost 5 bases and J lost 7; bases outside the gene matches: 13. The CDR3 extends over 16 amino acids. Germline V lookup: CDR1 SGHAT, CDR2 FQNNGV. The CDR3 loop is CASSVGMGQVVNEQFF. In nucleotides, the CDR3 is TGTGCCAGCAGCGTAGGTATGGGACAGGTGGTGAATGAGCAGTTCTTC.

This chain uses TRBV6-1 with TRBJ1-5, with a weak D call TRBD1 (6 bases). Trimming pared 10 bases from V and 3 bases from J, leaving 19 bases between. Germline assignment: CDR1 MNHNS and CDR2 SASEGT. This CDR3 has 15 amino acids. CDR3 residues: CATSEQGRLNQPQHF. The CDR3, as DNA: TGTGCCACCTCAGAACAGGGAAGACTCAATCAGCCCCAGCATTTT.

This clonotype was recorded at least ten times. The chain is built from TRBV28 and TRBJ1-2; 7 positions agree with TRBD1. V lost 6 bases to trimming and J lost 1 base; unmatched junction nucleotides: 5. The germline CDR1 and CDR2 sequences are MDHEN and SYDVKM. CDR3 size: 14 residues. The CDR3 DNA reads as TGTGCCAGCAGCGGGGACAGACATAACTATGGCTACACCTTC. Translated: CASSGDRHNYGYTF.

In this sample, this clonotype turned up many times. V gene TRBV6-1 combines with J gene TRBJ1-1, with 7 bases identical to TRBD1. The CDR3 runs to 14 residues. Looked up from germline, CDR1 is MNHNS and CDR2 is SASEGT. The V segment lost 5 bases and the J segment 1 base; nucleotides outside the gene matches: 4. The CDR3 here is CASSKGQTNTEAFF. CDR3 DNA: TGTGCCAGCAGTAAGGGACAGACGAACACTGAAGCTTTCTTT.

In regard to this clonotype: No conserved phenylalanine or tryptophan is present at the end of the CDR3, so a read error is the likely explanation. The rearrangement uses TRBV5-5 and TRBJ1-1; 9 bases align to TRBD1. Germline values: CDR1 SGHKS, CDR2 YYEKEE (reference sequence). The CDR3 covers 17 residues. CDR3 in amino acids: CASSQVGPDRGYTEAFL. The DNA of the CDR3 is TGCGCCAGCAGCCAAGTGGGACCGGACAGGGGCTACACTGAAGCTTTCCTT.

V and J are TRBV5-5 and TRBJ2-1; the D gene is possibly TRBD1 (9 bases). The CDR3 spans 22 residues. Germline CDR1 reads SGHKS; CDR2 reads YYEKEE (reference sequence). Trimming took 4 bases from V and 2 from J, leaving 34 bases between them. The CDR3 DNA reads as TGTGCCAGCAGCCCCCGGACAGGGGCTTACCCCGGGACTAGTGGTCCCTACAATGAGCAGTTCTTC. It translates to CASSPRTGAYPGTSGPYNEQFF.

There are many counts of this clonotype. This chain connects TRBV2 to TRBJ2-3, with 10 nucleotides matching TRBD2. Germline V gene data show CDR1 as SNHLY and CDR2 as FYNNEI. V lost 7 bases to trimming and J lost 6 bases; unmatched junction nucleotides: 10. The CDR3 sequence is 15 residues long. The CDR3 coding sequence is TGTGCCAGCACGGGCGTGAGCGGGAGGGCCGATACGCAGTATTTT. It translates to CASTGVSGRADTQYF.

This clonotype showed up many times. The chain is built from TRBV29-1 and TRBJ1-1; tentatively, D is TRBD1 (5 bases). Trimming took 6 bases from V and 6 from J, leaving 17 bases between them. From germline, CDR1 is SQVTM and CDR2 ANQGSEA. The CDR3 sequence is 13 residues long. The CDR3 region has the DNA TGCAGCGTGAAGGGGTCAGGGTCCCCTGAAGCTTTCTTT. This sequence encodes CSVKGSGSPEAFF.